The 24 T cell receptor beta chains listed next were all sequenced from one sample in a study of T cells in Graves' hyperthyroidism and ophthalmopathy. The CDR3 regions of TCR beta were amplified from RNA transcripts. With the HTBI primer set, the TCR CDR3 went through a first round of RT-PCR. TCRdb analysed the multiplex PCR reads with MiXCR anew, one entry per CDR3 protein. The sample consists of about 96,000 distinct CDR3 sequences, around 50% of them appearing once. Material: blood. Source of these receptors: a woman in her 40s with Graves' hyperthyroidism.

This rearrangement joins TRBV7-8 to TRBJ1-2; TRBD1 agrees at 7 bases. Per the germline V gene, CDR1 is SGHVS and CDR2 is FQNEAQ. The CDR3 sequence is 17 residues long. Trimming removed 1 base from V and 2 bases from J; junction bases left unmatched: 10. The CDR3 loop reads CASSLDGRGGGNYGYTF. CDR3 nucleotides: TGTGCCAGCAGCTTAGACGGGAGAGGGGGCGGGAACTATGGCTACACCTTC.

This clonotype was recorded at least ten times. The genes are TRBV5-8 and TRBJ1-1; tentative D call: TRBD1 (6 bases). CDR3 length: 12 residues. The V end lost 1 base, the J end lost 11 bases, and 12 bases lay between the germline ends. Germline CDR1 SGHTS, CDR2 YDEGEE. Here the CDR3 DNA reads TGTGCCAGCAGCTTGAGGGGGGGGTTGGCTTTCTTT. Its protein product is CASSLRGGLAFF.

This sequence joins TRBV7-2 and TRBJ1-6; D is perhaps TRBD1 (5 bases). V shed 1 base and J shed 15 bases, with 13 bases lying between them. The CDR3 sequence is 13 residues long. CDR1 and CDR2 (germline): SGHTA, FQGNSA. The CDR3 region has the DNA TGTGCCAGCAGCTTAGTTCTGGGGGGGGGCCTCCACTTT. Protein: CASSLVLGGGLHF.

The chain uses TRBV7-3 and TRBJ1-5, with TRBD1 matching over 11 bases. CDR3 size: 15 residues. Germline CDR1 and CDR2: SGHTA and FQGTGA. J was trimmed by 7 bases and V by 4 bases; bases with no gene match: 6. CDR3 in DNA: TGTGCCAGCAGCTCGAGGACAGGGGGCGGACAGCCCCAGCATTTT. As protein: CASSSRTGGGQPQHF.

Of note for this clonotype: Since a much larger clone is just one base distant, this may be a read error. V usage is TRBV7-2 and J usage is TRBJ1-6, with D possibly being TRBD1 (5 bases). The CDR3 has 14 residues. CDR1 and CDR2 (germline): SGHTA, FQGNSA. Trimming took 5 bases from V and 8 from J, leaving 13 bases between them. CDR3 residues: CASSQLGGDSPLHF. The CDR3 DNA follows: TGTGCCAGCAGCCAACTCGGGGGGGATTCACCCCTCCACTTT.

This clonotype was picked up a small number of times. The chain carries TRBV13 and TRBJ1-5, with TRBD1 matching 9 bases. Germline V gives CDR1 PRHDT, CDR2 FYEKMQ (reference sequence). CDR3 size: 16 residues. V lost 5 bases and J lost 4; bases outside the gene matches: 9. CDR3 DNA sequence: TGTGCCAGCAGCCCAGTGAGGGACAGGGCAAATCAGCCCCAGCATTTT. Protein sequence: CASSPVRDRANQPQHF.

Points on this clonotype: This may stem from a read error, because a much larger clone lies one nucleotide away. The V call is TRBV7-9, the J call TRBJ2-3; 11 bases fit TRBD2. With V trimmed by 8 bases and J by 1 base, 8 bases remained unmatched. The CDR3 is made up of 16 amino acids. Germline assignment: CDR1 SEHNR and CDR2 FQNEAQ (reference sequence). CDR3 sequence: CASGPTSGTGTDTQYF. The CDR3 bases are TGTGCCAGCGGCCCGACTAGCGGGACTGGCACAGATACGCAGTATTTT.

A note on this clonotype: It may be a read error: a sequence one base away is much more abundant. This chain joins TRBV19 and TRBJ1-3; unclear D gene. Germline CDR1 is LNHDA and CDR2 is SQIVND (reference sequence). This CDR3 region has 15 residues. V was trimmed by 8 bases and J by 0 bases, leaving 14 bases between them. The CDR3 DNA reads as TGTGCCAGTGAATCCTTGGGCCACTCTGGAAACACCATATATTTT. This translates into CASESLGHSGNTIYF.

The V gene is TRBV13, the J gene TRBJ2-3; 7 bases line up with TRBD1. V shed 5 bases and J 5 bases; nucleotides not matched to a gene: 19. The CDR3 contains 18 residues. Germline V gene sequence: CDR1 PRHDT, CDR2 FYEKMQ (reference sequence). Here the CDR3 reads CASSPPPLLTGFGDTQYF. The CDR3 DNA is TGTGCCAGCAGCCCACCCCCTCTCCTGACAGGGTTTGGAGATACGCAGTATTTT.

This clonotype was seen ten or more times. The J gene is TRBJ1-3, the V gene TRBV5-6, with TRBD1 matching 8 bases. The V segment lost 0 bases and the J segment 7 bases; nucleotides outside the gene matches: 6. The germline V gene encodes CDR1 SGHDT and CDR2 YYEEEE. This CDR3 is built from 15 residues. Written as DNA, the CDR3 is TGTGCCAGCAGCTTGGAACAGGGGGGAAGGAACACCATATATTTT. Its translation is CASSLEQGGRNTIYF.

This clonotype has a count of ten or more. The V and J genes are TRBV2 and TRBJ1-4; 7 bases match TRBD1. CDR3 length equals 14 residues. V lost 7 bases and J lost 4; bases outside the gene matches: 6. Germline V gives CDR1 SNHLY, CDR2 FYNNEI. CDR3 nucleotides: TGTGCCAGCATCGGACAGGCCTATAATGAAAAACTGTTTTTT. Encoded protein: CASIGQAYNEKLFF.

This clonotype was counted at least ten times. The genes are TRBV7-2 and TRBJ2-7; no reliable D call. The CDR3 runs to 15 residues. Trimming removed 5 bases at V and 3 bases at J, with 17 bases between. Germline V gene lookup returns CDR1 SGHTA and CDR2 FQGNSA. CDR3 sequence (DNA): TGTGCCAGCAGCAACTGGGTAAAGGAAGGCTACGAGCAGTACTTC. Its translation: CASSNWVKEGYEQYF.

The chain links TRBV7-8 to TRBJ1-5, with D perhaps matching TRBD1 (5 bases). The germline V gene has CDR1 SGHVS and CDR2 FQNEAQ. V lost 2 bases and J 5 bases, leaving 7 bases between the germline ends. The CDR3 has 13 amino acids. CDR3 DNA: TGTGCCAGCAGCTTAAAAGGGGATCAGCCCCAGCATTTT. It specifies CASSLKGDQPQHF.

The chain joins TRBV18 to TRBJ2-7; D assignment may be TRBD1 or TRBD2 (5 bases each). Trimming removed 6 bases at V and 9 bases at J, with 21 bases between. CDR3 size: 14 residues. Germline V CDR1 and CDR2: KGHSH, LQKENI. In DNA, the CDR3 is TGTGCCAGCTCCACCGGGACGGATCGGTGGCGGCAGTACTTC. Encoded protein: CASSTGTDRWRQYF.

Concerning this clonotype: The conserved closing phenylalanine or tryptophan is absent in this CDR3, likely reflecting a read error. The chain couples TRBV10-2 to TRBJ2-5; no definite D call. V lost 3 bases and J 5 bases, leaving 13 bases between the germline ends. The CDR3 is 14 residues long. From germline, CDR1 is WSHSY and CDR2 SAAADI. CDR3 residues: CASSEWRADETQYP. As DNA, the CDR3 is TGCGCCAGCAGTGAATGGCGAGCAGATGAGACCCAGTACCCC.

This clonotype was detected ten times or more. This rearrangement joins TRBV13 to TRBJ2-5, with 9 bases lining up with TRBD1. V lost 5 bases, J lost 4 bases, and 8 bases stayed unmatched. The length of the CDR3 is 15 residues. Germline CDR1 reads PRHDT; CDR2 reads FYEKMQ (reference sequence). This CDR3 reads CASSRGTGWAETQYF. The CDR3 DNA is TGTGCCAGCAGCCGCGGGACAGGGTGGGCAGAGACCCAGTACTTC.

Many counts were recorded for this clonotype. The chain employs TRBV7-2 and TRBJ2-7, with D unclear. The V end lost 1 base, the J end lost 2 bases, and 9 bases lay between the germline ends. CDR3 size: 14 residues. Germline assignment: CDR1 SGHTA and CDR2 FQGNSA. In DNA form, the CDR3 reads TGTGCCAGCAGCTTAGATAGTTCAACCTACGAGCAGTACTTC. This sequence encodes CASSLDSSTYEQYF.

V and J are TRBV7-9 and TRBJ2-5; possibly TRBD2 for D (5 bases). This CDR3 spans 15 amino acids. Germline-derived CDR1 and CDR2 are SEHNR and FQNEAQ (reference sequence). V was shortened by 6 bases and J by 3 bases, with 17 bases between the two germline ends. CDR3 amino acids: CASSQAPAVEETQYF. The CDR3 DNA reads TGTGCCAGCAGTCAAGCGCCAGCGGTTGAAGAGACCCAGTACTTC. The full variable domain, with the rest looked up from reference TRBV7-9 and TRBJ2-5, is DTGVSQNPRHKITKRGQNVTFRCDPISEHNRLYWYRQTLGQGPEFLTYFQNEAQLEKSRLLSDRFSAERPKGSFSTLEIQRTEQGDSAMYLCASSQAPAVEETQYFGPGTRLLVL.

To note about this clonotype: This sequence may be a read error, since a much larger clone differs from it by one base. V gene TRBV14 combines with J gene TRBJ1-1; 8 bases line up with TRBD1. CDR3 length equals 18 residues. The ends lost 3 bases at V and 0 bases at J; junction bases unmatched: 12. Per germline, CDR1 SGHDN and CDR2 FVKESK. The CDR3 DNA reads TGTGCCAGCAGCCATGATCTCGGGACAGGACTTATGAACACTGAAGCTTTCTTT. It yields the protein CASSHDLGTGLMNTEAFF.

V and J are TRBV5-1 and TRBJ1-1; the D gene is possibly TRBD1 (5 bases). Germline values: CDR1 SGHRS, CDR2 YFSETQ. CDR3 length: 14 residues. Deletions cut 2 bases from V and 9 bases from J, with 17 bases between. The CDR3 bases are TGCGCCAGCAGCTTAGGAGTCCAAGAGGGGCAAGCTTTCTTT. It encodes CASSLGVQEGQAFF.

The chain is built from TRBV14 and TRBJ2-6, with D uncertain. Germline loops: CDR1 SGHDN, CDR2 FVKESK. Trimming shortened V by 8 bases and J by 0 bases, and 11 bases separated the two germline ends. The CDR3 spans 15 residues. The CDR3 nucleotides are TGTGCCAGCTCGGAGCGTTCCTCTGGGGCCAACGTCCTGACTTTC. Translated: CASSERSSGANVLTF.

This clonotype has a count of ten or more. V and J are TRBV24-1 and TRBJ2-2; TRBD1 matches 8 bases. The CDR3 spans 16 residues. The V gene's germline CDR1 is KGHDR and CDR2 SFDVKD. J was trimmed by 6 bases and V by 4 bases; bases with no gene match: 9. Here the CDR3 reads CATSEVGTGGPGELFF. Written as DNA, the CDR3 is TGTGCCACCAGTGAAGTCGGGACAGGAGGTCCCGGGGAGCTGTTTTTT.

This clonotype was found many times. This rearrangement joins TRBV7-2 to TRBJ2-5; possibly TRBD2 for D (5 bases). Germline-derived CDR1 and CDR2 are SGHTA and FQGNSA. This CDR3 has 15 residues. V was cut by 5 bases and J by 10 bases, with 23 bases left in between. The CDR3 here is CASSPGVERPQDQYF. Here the CDR3 DNA reads TGTGCCAGCAGCCCCGGGGTGGAGCGCCCCCAGGACCAGTACTTC. Combining the CDR3 with reference TRBV7-2 and TRBJ2-5 gives the whole variable domain GAGVSQSPSNKVTEKGKDVELRCDPISGHTALYWYRQSLGQGLEFLIYFQGNSAPDKSGLPSDRFSAERTGGSVSTLTIQRTQQEDSAVYLCASSPGVERPQDQYFGPGTRLLVL.

The table lists this clonotype with many counts. The J gene is TRBJ2-7, the V gene TRBV20-1; perhaps TRBD1 as D (6 bases). Trimming removed 6 bases from V and 2 bases from J, with 14 bases in between. The CDR3 spans 13 residues. Germline V gene data show CDR1 as DFQATT and CDR2 as SNEGSKA (reference sequence). CDR3 in DNA: TGCAGTGCAACCGGGACAAAGACCTACGAGCAGTACTTC. Its translation is CSATGTKTYEQYF.